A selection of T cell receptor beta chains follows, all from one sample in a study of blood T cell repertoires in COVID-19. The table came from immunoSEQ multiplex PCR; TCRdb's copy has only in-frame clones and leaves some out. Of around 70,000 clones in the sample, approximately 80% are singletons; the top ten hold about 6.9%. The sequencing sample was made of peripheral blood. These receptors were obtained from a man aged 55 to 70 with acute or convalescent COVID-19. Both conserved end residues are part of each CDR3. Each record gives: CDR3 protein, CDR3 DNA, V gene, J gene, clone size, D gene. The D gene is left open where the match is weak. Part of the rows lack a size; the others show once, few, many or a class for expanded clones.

CDR3 protein: CASSFDTNQPQHF
CDR3 DNA: TGTGCCAGCAGCTTTGACACAAATCAGCCCCAGCATTTT
V gene: TRBV7-2
J gene: TRBJ1-5
clone size: NA
D gene: NA

CDR3 protein: CAISDGLAGKYEQFF
CDR3 DNA: TGTGCCATCAGTGACGGACTAGCGGGGAAATATGAGCAGTTCTTC
V gene: TRBV10-3
J gene: TRBJ2-1
clone size: NA
D gene: TRBD2

CDR3 protein: CASSQELQVVHEQYF
CDR3 DNA: TGTGCCAGCAGCCAAGAATTACAGGTAGTCCACGAGCAGTACTTC
V gene: TRBV3-1/TRBV3-2
J gene: TRBJ2-7
clone size: NA
D gene: NA

CDR3 protein: CASPRGASYEQYF
CDR3 DNA: TGCGCCAGTCCCCGGGGGGCCTCCTACGAGCAGTACTTC
V gene: TRBV10-1
J gene: TRBJ2-7
clone size: few
D gene: NA

CDR3 protein: CAVAPGQGINQPQHF
CDR3 DNA: TGTGCCGTCGCACCAGGACAGGGGATAAATCAGCCCCAGCATTTT
V gene: TRBV19
J gene: TRBJ1-5
clone size: NA
D gene: TRBD1

CDR3 protein: CASSLAGDYNEQFF
CDR3 DNA: TGTGCCAGCAGCCTAGCGGGGGACTACAATGAGCAGTTCTTC
V gene: TRBV4-2
J gene: TRBJ2-1
clone size: NA
D gene: TRBD2

CDR3 protein: CSASRGKGQPQHF
CDR3 DNA: TGCAGTGCTAGTCGAGGCAAAGGTCAGCCCCAGCATTTT
V gene: TRBV20-1
J gene: TRBJ1-5
clone size: NA
D gene: NA

CDR3 protein: CASSGVGNTEAFF
CDR3 DNA: TGTGCCAGCTCGGGGGTAGGGAACACTGAAGCTTTCTTT
V gene: TRBV7-9
J gene: TRBJ1-1
clone size: NA
D gene: NA

CDR3 protein: CASSKTGVLHNEQFF
CDR3 DNA: TGTGCCAGCAGCAAGACAGGGGTACTTCACAATGAGCAGTTCTTC
V gene: TRBV11-2
J gene: TRBJ2-1
clone size: NA
D gene: TRBD1

CDR3 protein: CASSPGTTGIGELFF
CDR3 DNA: TGCGCCAGCTCCCCCGGGACTACGGGTATCGGGGAGCTGTTTTTT
V gene: TRBV5-1
J gene: TRBJ2-2
clone size: NA
D gene: TRBD2

CDR3 protein: CASSPKSANVLTF
CDR3 DNA: TGTGCCAGCAGCCCCAAGAGCGCCAACGTCCTGACTTTC
V gene: TRBV5-4
J gene: TRBJ2-6
clone size: NA
D gene: NA

CDR3 protein: CASNPTRGGSYGYTF
CDR3 DNA: TGTGCCAGTAATCCTACCCGGGGGGGGTCCTATGGCTACACCTTC
V gene: TRBV19
J gene: TRBJ1-2
clone size: once
D gene: NA

CDR3 protein: CAITYSGNSPLHF
CDR3 DNA: TGTGCCATCACCTACTCCGGTAATTCACCCCTCCACTTT
V gene: TRBV10-3
J gene: TRBJ1-6
clone size: NA
D gene: NA

CDR3 protein: CASSLRLVSGRGEQYF
CDR3 DNA: TGTGCCAGTAGTCTGAGACTAGTCTCGGGGCGTGGCGAGCAGTACTTC
V gene: TRBV19
J gene: TRBJ2-7
clone size: NA
D gene: NA

CDR3 protein: CASSLGAQVRANTEAFF
CDR3 DNA: TGTGCCAGCAGCTTGGGAGCTCAGGTCCGTGCGAACACTGAAGCTTTCTTT
V gene: TRBV5-4
J gene: TRBJ1-1
clone size: NA
D gene: NA

CDR3 protein: CASSLGGRDGYTF
CDR3 DNA: TGTGCCAGCAGCTTGGGGGGAAGGGATGGCTACACCTTC
V gene: TRBV7-2
J gene: TRBJ1-2
clone size: NA
D gene: NA

CDR3 protein: CASSLDRGTSNTEAFF
CDR3 DNA: TGTGCCAGCAGCTTAGACCGAGGGACATCCAACACTGAAGCTTTCTTT
V gene: TRBV7-9
J gene: TRBJ1-1
clone size: NA
D gene: NA

CDR3 protein: CASSLSGGSYGYTF
CDR3 DNA: TGTGCCAGCAGTCTTTCTGGAGGGAGCTATGGCTACACCTTC
V gene: TRBV6-5
J gene: TRBJ1-2
clone size: NA
D gene: NA

CDR3 protein: CASSDGWGLRGYTF
CDR3 DNA: TGTGCCAGCAGTGACGGATGGGGCCTTCGTGGCTACACCTTC
V gene: TRBV6-1
J gene: TRBJ1-2
clone size: NA
D gene: NA

CDR3 protein: CASSSGLGGKNIQYF
CDR3 DNA: TGTGCCAGCAGCTCCGGTCTGGGAGGAAAAAACATTCAGTACTTC
V gene: TRBV7-2
J gene: TRBJ2-4
clone size: NA
D gene: NA

CDR3 protein: CASSALPGQSYEQYF
CDR3 DNA: TGTGCCAGCAGTGCCCTCCCGGGACAGTCCTACGAGCAGTACTTC
V gene: TRBV27
J gene: TRBJ2-7
clone size: NA
D gene: TRBD1

CDR3 protein: CASSRSCDSIQGGYTF
CDR3 DNA: TGCGCCAGCAGTCGGTCCTGCGACAGCATCCAGGGTGGCTACACCTTC
V gene: TRBV23-1
J gene: TRBJ1-2
clone size: few
D gene: NA

CDR3 protein: CASSLAPGVPEAFF
CDR3 DNA: TGTGCCAGCAGCTTAGCCCCCGGGGTCCCTGAAGCTTTCTTT
V gene: TRBV7-2
J gene: TRBJ1-1
clone size: NA
D gene: NA

CDR3 protein: CASSGTGGEKLFF
CDR3 DNA: TGTGCCAGCTCCGGGACAGGGGGTGAAAAACTGTTTTTT
V gene: TRBV18
J gene: TRBJ1-4
clone size: NA
D gene: TRBD1

CDR3 protein: CASSLVFCCGEGETQYF
CDR3 DNA: TGTGCCAGCAGCTTGGTTTTCTGTTGCGGGGAAGGAGAGACCCAGTACTTC
V gene: TRBV5-7
J gene: TRBJ2-5
clone size: few
D gene: NA

CDR3 protein: CATGTSQGYTGELFF
CDR3 DNA: TGTGCCACCGGAACCTCTCAGGGGTACACCGGGGAGCTGTTTTTT
V gene: TRBV24-1
J gene: TRBJ2-2
clone size: once
D gene: NA

CDR3 protein: CASRGQGETGELFF
CDR3 DNA: TGTGCCAGCAGAGGACAGGGGGAAACCGGGGAGCTGTTTTTT
V gene: TRBV6-5
J gene: TRBJ2-2
clone size: NA
D gene: TRBD1

CDR3 protein: CASSESRVSTEAFF
CDR3 DNA: TGTGCCAGCAGCGAAAGCAGGGTGAGCACTGAAGCTTTCTTT
V gene: TRBV9
J gene: TRBJ1-1
clone size: NA
D gene: NA

CDR3 protein: CASSELNVLRETQYF
CDR3 DNA: TGTGCCAGCAGTGAACTAAACGTACTGAGGGAGACCCAGTACTTC
V gene: TRBV6-1
J gene: TRBJ2-5
clone size: NA
D gene: NA

CDR3 protein: CARTGGQETQYF
CDR3 DNA: TGTGCCCGGACAGGAGGCCAAGAGACCCAGTACTTC
V gene: TRBV30
J gene: TRBJ2-5
clone size: NA
D gene: TRBD1

CDR3 protein: CASSPDRAGYYGYTF
CDR3 DNA: TGTGCCAGCAGCCCCGACAGGGCGGGATATTATGGCTACACCTTC
V gene: TRBV7-9
J gene: TRBJ1-2
clone size: few
D gene: TRBD1

CDR3 protein: CASSLNRNTEAFF
CDR3 DNA: TGTGCCAGCAGTTTAAACAGGAACACTGAAGCTTTCTTT
V gene: TRBV12-3/TRBV12-4
J gene: TRBJ1-1
clone size: NA
D gene: NA

CDR3 protein: CASVPREGSNGYTF
CDR3 DNA: TGTGCCAGCGTACCCCGCGAGGGTTCCAATGGCTACACCTTC
V gene: TRBV7-2
J gene: TRBJ1-2
clone size: few
D gene: NA

CDR3 protein: CATSGGAKDTQYF
CDR3 DNA: TGTGCCACCTCGGGGGGGGCGAAAGATACGCAGTATTTT
V gene: TRBV24-1
J gene: TRBJ2-3
clone size: NA
D gene: TRBD2

CDR3 protein: CASSLVRNSPLHF
CDR3 DNA: TGTGCCAGCAGTTTAGTCCGGAATTCACCCCTCCACTTT
V gene: TRBV12-3/TRBV12-4
J gene: TRBJ1-6
clone size: NA
D gene: NA

CDR3 protein: CASSGRTSGGANEQFF
CDR3 DNA: TGTGCCAGCAGCGGACGGACTAGCGGGGGGGCAAATGAGCAGTTCTTC
V gene: TRBV7-8
J gene: TRBJ2-1
clone size: NA
D gene: TRBD2

CDR3 protein: CASSLGQSRGAFF
CDR3 DNA: TGTGCCAGCAGTTTGGGGCAGTCCAGGGGGGCTTTCTTT
V gene: TRBV5-6
J gene: TRBJ1-1
clone size: NA
D gene: TRBD1

CDR3 protein: CSQSQGRDTQYF
CDR3 DNA: TGCTCCCAAAGTCAGGGGAGAGATACGCAGTATTTT
V gene: TRBV10-1
J gene: TRBJ2-3
clone size: NA
D gene: NA

CDR3 protein: CASSPRQGEWYGYTF
CDR3 DNA: TGTGCCAGCAGCCCTCGACAGGGAGAGTGGTATGGCTACACCTTC
V gene: TRBV7-9
J gene: TRBJ1-2
clone size: NA
D gene: TRBD1

CDR3 protein: CASSSRTGSGNTIYF
CDR3 DNA: TGTGCCAGCAGCTCCCGGACAGGCTCTGGAAACACCATATATTTT
V gene: TRBV5-6
J gene: TRBJ1-3
clone size: NA
D gene: TRBD1

CDR3 protein: CASSPSLPGQGTPNTEAFF
CDR3 DNA: TGTGCCAGCAGCCCCAGCCTTCCGGGACAAGGGACCCCGAACACTGAAGCTTTCTTT
V gene: TRBV3-1/TRBV3-2
J gene: TRBJ1-1
clone size: NA
D gene: NA

CDR3 protein: CASSQERGGVKETQYF
CDR3 DNA: TGTGCCAGCAGCCAAGAACGCGGGGGAGTCAAAGAGACCCAGTACTTC
V gene: TRBV14
J gene: TRBJ2-5
clone size: NA
D gene: TRBD2

CDR3 protein: CASSPGQENTGELFF
CDR3 DNA: TGTGCCAGCTCACCCGGACAGGAGAACACCGGGGAGCTGTTTTTT
V gene: TRBV18
J gene: TRBJ2-2
clone size: NA
D gene: TRBD1

CDR3 protein: CAWSVQVDQPQHF
CDR3 DNA: TGTGCCTGGAGTGTCCAGGTCGATCAGCCCCAGCATTTT
V gene: TRBV30
J gene: TRBJ1-5
clone size: once
D gene: NA

CDR3 protein: CASSPWGGREKLFF
CDR3 DNA: TGTGCCAGCAGCCCGTGGGGGGGTCGAGAAAAACTGTTTTTT
V gene: TRBV5-4
J gene: TRBJ1-4
clone size: NA
D gene: NA

CDR3 protein: CASSLAGGWQETQYF
CDR3 DNA: TGTGCCAGCAGCTTAGCGGGGGGGTGGCAAGAGACCCAGTACTTC
V gene: TRBV7-2
J gene: TRBJ2-5
clone size: NA
D gene: TRBD2

CDR3 protein: CASSKASNRGGGTQHF
CDR3 DNA: TGTGCCAGCAGCAAAGCGTCGAACAGGGGAGGTGGGACCCAGCATTTT
V gene: TRBV21-1
J gene: TRBJ1-5
clone size: NA
D gene: NA

CDR3 protein: CACRTGATDTQYF
CDR3 DNA: TGTGCCTGCCGGACAGGGGCCACAGATACGCAGTATTTT
V gene: TRBV30
J gene: TRBJ2-3
clone size: once
D gene: TRBD1

CDR3 protein: CASTSGGTYNEQFF
CDR3 DNA: TGTGCCAGTACAAGCGGGGGTACCTACAATGAGCAGTTCTTC
V gene: TRBV19
J gene: TRBJ2-1
clone size: NA
D gene: TRBD2

CDR3 protein: CASSRRTGGHEKLFF
CDR3 DNA: TGTGCCAGCAGCCGAAGGACAGGGGGTCATGAAAAACTGTTTTTT
V gene: TRBV5-8
J gene: TRBJ1-4
clone size: NA
D gene: TRBD1

CDR3 protein: CASSPRAGGVTGELFF
CDR3 DNA: TGCGCCAGCAGCCCGAGGGCGGGGGGCGTGACCGGGGAGCTGTTTTTT
V gene: TRBV5-1
J gene: TRBJ2-2
clone size: NA
D gene: TRBD2

CDR3 protein: CASSAPGQVTGELFF
CDR3 DNA: TGTGCCAGCAGCGCACCGGGACAGGTCACCGGGGAGCTGTTTTTT
V gene: TRBV9
J gene: TRBJ2-2
clone size: NA
D gene: TRBD1

CDR3 protein: CASSEHGVGNEQFF
CDR3 DNA: TGTGCCAGCAGTGAACACGGGGTCGGTAATGAGCAGTTCTTC
V gene: TRBV6-1
J gene: TRBJ2-1
clone size: NA
D gene: NA

CDR3 protein: CASSADRGEEKLFF
CDR3 DNA: TGCGCCAGCAGCGCGGACAGGGGAGAAGAAAAACTGTTTTTT
V gene: TRBV5-1
J gene: TRBJ1-4
clone size: few
D gene: TRBD1